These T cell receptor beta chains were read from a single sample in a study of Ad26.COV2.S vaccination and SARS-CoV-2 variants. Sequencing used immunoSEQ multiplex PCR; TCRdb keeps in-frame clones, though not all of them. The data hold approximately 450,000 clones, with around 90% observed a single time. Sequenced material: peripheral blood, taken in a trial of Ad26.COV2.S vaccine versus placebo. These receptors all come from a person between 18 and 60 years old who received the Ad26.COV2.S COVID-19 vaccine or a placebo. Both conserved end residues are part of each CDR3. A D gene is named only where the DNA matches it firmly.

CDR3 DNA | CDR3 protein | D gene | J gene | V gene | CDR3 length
TGTGCCAGCAGTTTGCAGGGCCCCCGGAACACTGAAGCTTTCTTT | CASSLQGPRNTEAFF | . | TRBJ1-1 | TRBV28 | 15
TGTGCCAGTAGTATAGATCAGTCGCTAGCAAGCGAGCAGTACTTC | CASSIDQSLASEQYF | . | TRBJ2-7 | TRBV19 | 15
TGTGCCAGCAGCGCCGACGGTGTTACAGAGACCCAGTACTTC | CASSADGVTETQYF | . | TRBJ2-5 | TRBV7-3 | 14
TGTGCCAGCAGTTACTCGAGTGGAGGGGAGCAGTACTTC | CASSYSSGGEQYF | . | TRBJ2-7 | TRBV6-5 | 13
TGTGCCAGCAGTTACTTACTCGGCTCTGGAAACACCATATATTTT | CASSYLLGSGNTIYF | . | TRBJ1-3 | TRBV6-5 | 15
TGCGCCAGCAGGGACCCATTTAGCAATCAGCCCCAGCATTTT | CASRDPFSNQPQHF | . | TRBJ1-5 | TRBV10-2 | 14
TGTGCCAGCGCTTCTAGAGATACGCAGTATTTT | CASASRDTQYF | . | TRBJ2-3 | TRBV6-6 | 11
TGTGCCAGCAGTGGAGCGAGCTACGAGCAGTACTTC | CASSGASYEQYF | . | TRBJ2-7 | TRBV6-2/TRBV6-3 | 12
TGTGCCAGCACCCAGGGAGGGGCGGGCACAGATACGCAGTATTTT | CASTQGGAGTDTQYF | TRBD2 | TRBJ2-3 | TRBV11-2 | 15
TGTGCCAGCAGTATAGGGACACTCACCTACAATGAGCAGTTCTTC | CASSIGTLTYNEQFF | . | TRBJ2-1 | TRBV27 | 15
TGTGCCAGCAGTGAAAGCCCGACAGGGACCTATGGCTACACCTTC | CASSESPTGTYGYTF | TRBD1 | TRBJ1-2 | TRBV2 | 15
TGTGCCAGCAGCTCCGGACTAGTAGTTCCCGGGGAGCTGTTTTTT | CASSSGLVVPGELFF | TRBD2 | TRBJ2-2 | TRBV9 | 15